These T cell receptor beta chains were read from a single sample in a study of OX40 agonist ivuxolimab in advanced cancers. The data were produced by immunoSEQ multiplex PCR, yet TCRdb's version contains in-frame clones alone and is incomplete. The table lists about 14,000 clones, around 80% of them singletons. Sample: CD4+ or CD8+ T cells sorted from blood, taken in a trial of the OX40 agonist ivuxolimab. These receptors were taken from an adult with an advanced solid tumor such as melanoma, head and neck, liver or kidney cancer. Each CDR3 is given with its conserved first and last residue. A D gene is named only where the DNA matches it firmly. The size of a clone is reported for some rows only, either as once, few or many, or as a class for expanded clones.

v_call: TRBV6-4
j_call: TRBJ1-5
d_call: -
cdr3_length: 14
clone_size: -
cdr3_nt: TGTGCCAGCAGTCCCGGGACCGATAATCAGCCCCAGCATTTT
cdr3_aa: CASSPGTDNQPQHF

v_call: TRBV29-1
j_call: TRBJ2-2
d_call: -
cdr3_length: 13
clone_size: -
cdr3_nt: TGCAGCGTTGACGAAGTGGGGGGCGGGGAGCTGTTTTTT
cdr3_aa: CSVDEVGGGELFF

v_call: TRBV5-4
j_call: TRBJ2-1
d_call: TRBD2
cdr3_length: 15
clone_size: -
cdr3_nt: TGTGCCAGCAGCTTTGGTGCGGGGGAGATCAATGAGCAGTTCTTC
cdr3_aa: CASSFGAGEINEQFF

v_call: TRBV7-9
j_call: TRBJ1-2
d_call: -
cdr3_length: 13
clone_size: -
cdr3_nt: TGTGCCAGCAGCTTAGGGACACCCGCTGGCTACACCTTC
cdr3_aa: CASSLGTPAGYTF

v_call: TRBV7-3
j_call: TRBJ2-5
d_call: TRBD1
cdr3_length: 14
clone_size: -
cdr3_nt: TGTGCCAGCAGCTTAACAGGGGGCGGGGAGACCCAGTACTTC
cdr3_aa: CASSLTGGGETQYF

v_call: TRBV27
j_call: TRBJ2-1
d_call: -
cdr3_length: 16
clone_size: -
cdr3_nt: TGTGCCAGCAGTTTTTTGGGGACTTCCTCCTACAATGAGCAGTTCTTC
cdr3_aa: CASSFLGTSSYNEQFF

v_call: TRBV19
j_call: TRBJ2-7
d_call: TRBD1
cdr3_length: 13
clone_size: -
cdr3_nt: TGTGCCAGTAGTACCGACAGGGCCTACGAGCAGTACTTC
cdr3_aa: CASSTDRAYEQYF

v_call: TRBV27
j_call: TRBJ2-3
d_call: -
cdr3_length: 13
clone_size: medium-sized
cdr3_nt: TGTGCCAGCAGTTTTACGAGGATGAATACGCAGTATTTT
cdr3_aa: CASSFTRMNTQYF

v_call: TRBV30
j_call: TRBJ1-2
d_call: -
cdr3_length: 14
clone_size: -
cdr3_nt: TGTGCCTGGAGTAAGGGAGACAGTTTTTATGGCTACACCTTC
cdr3_aa: CAWSKGDSFYGYTF

v_call: TRBV11-1
j_call: TRBJ2-2
d_call: TRBD1
cdr3_length: 15
clone_size: once
cdr3_nt: TGTGCCAGCAGCTTAAGGGGGCAGGGCGTCGGGGAGCTGTTTTTT
cdr3_aa: CASSLRGQGVGELFF

v_call: TRBV6-1
j_call: TRBJ2-3
d_call: TRBD2
cdr3_length: 15
clone_size: -
cdr3_nt: TGTGCCAGCAGTGAACTAGCGGGGGGGCCTGATACGCAGTATTTT
cdr3_aa: CASSELAGGPDTQYF

v_call: TRBV9
j_call: TRBJ1-1
d_call: -
cdr3_length: 16
clone_size: -
cdr3_nt: TGTGCCAGCAGCGTAGATATGACTACCCCGGGATCTGAAGCTTTCTTT
cdr3_aa: CASSVDMTTPGSEAFF

v_call: TRBV10-1
j_call: TRBJ2-7
d_call: TRBD1
cdr3_length: 13
clone_size: few
cdr3_nt: TGCGCCAGCACGAACAGGGGCTCCTACGAGCAGTACTTC
cdr3_aa: CASTNRGSYEQYF

v_call: TRBV6-4
j_call: TRBJ2-3
d_call: TRBD2
cdr3_length: 16
clone_size: -
cdr3_nt: TGTGCCAGCAGTGACGCAGCGGGAGACAGCACAGATACGCAGTATTTT
cdr3_aa: CASSDAAGDSTDTQYF

v_call: TRBV7-9
j_call: TRBJ2-7
d_call: -
cdr3_length: 14
clone_size: -
cdr3_nt: TGTGCCAGCAGCCATCGGACAGAGATCTACGAGCAGTACTTC
cdr3_aa: CASSHRTEIYEQYF

v_call: TRBV7-9
j_call: TRBJ1-3
d_call: -
cdr3_length: 14
clone_size: -
cdr3_nt: TGTGCCAGCTCCGGGCTTAGCTCTGGAAACACCATATATTTT
cdr3_aa: CASSGLSSGNTIYF